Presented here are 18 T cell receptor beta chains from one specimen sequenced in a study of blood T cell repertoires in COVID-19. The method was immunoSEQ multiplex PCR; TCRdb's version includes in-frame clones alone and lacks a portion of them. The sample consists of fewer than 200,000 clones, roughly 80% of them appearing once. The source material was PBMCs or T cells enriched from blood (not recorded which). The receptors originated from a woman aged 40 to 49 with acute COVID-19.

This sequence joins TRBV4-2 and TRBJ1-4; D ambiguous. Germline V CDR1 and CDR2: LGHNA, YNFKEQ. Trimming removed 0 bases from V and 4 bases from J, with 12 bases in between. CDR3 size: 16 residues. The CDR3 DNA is TGTGCCAGCAGCCAAGATTCGGGGTACGGTAATGAAAAACTGTTTTTT. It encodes CASSQDSGYGNEKLFF.

CDR3 nucleotide sequence: TGTGCCAGCAGAAGCGCTGGCTACAATGAGCAGTTCTTC. It is translated as CASRSAGYNEQFF. The chain recombines TRBV6-5 with TRBJ2-1, with D unclear. V gave up 6 bases and J gave up 3 bases, with 9 bases separating them. The germline CDR1 and CDR2 sequences are MNHEY and SVGAGI. The length of the CDR3 is 13 residues.

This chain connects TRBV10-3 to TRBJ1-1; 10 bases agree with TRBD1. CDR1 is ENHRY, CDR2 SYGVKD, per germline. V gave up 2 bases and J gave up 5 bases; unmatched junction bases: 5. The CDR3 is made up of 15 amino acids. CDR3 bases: TGTGCCATCAGTGAGGGGGGACAGGGGTCGACTGAAGCTTTCTTT. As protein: CAISEGGQGSTEAFF.

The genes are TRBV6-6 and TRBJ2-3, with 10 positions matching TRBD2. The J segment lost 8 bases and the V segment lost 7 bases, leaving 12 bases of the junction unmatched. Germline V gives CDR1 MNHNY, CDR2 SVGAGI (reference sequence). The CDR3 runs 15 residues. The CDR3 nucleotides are TGTGCCAGCACCCCCTTTAGCGGGAGGCTGATTACGCAGTATTTT. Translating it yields CASTPFSGRLITQYF.

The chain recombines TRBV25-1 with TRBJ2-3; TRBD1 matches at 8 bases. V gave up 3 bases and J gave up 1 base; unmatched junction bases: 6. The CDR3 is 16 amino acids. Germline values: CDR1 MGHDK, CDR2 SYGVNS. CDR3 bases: TGTGCCAGCAGTGAGGGGCAGGGGGCTCGCACAGATACGCAGTATTTT. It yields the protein CASSEGQGARTDTQYF.

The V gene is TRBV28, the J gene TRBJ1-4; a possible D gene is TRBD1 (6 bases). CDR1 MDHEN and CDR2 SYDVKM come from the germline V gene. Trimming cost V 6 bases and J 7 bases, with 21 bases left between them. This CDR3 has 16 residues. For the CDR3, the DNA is TGTGCCAGCAGGACAGGCGGGGGCCAGGCGATTGAAAAACTGTTTTTT. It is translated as CASRTGGGQAIEKLFF. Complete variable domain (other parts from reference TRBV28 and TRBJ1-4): DVKVTQSSRYLVKRTGEKVFLECVQDMDHENMFWYRQDPGLGLRLIYFSYDVKMKEKGDIPEGYSVSREKKERFSLILESASTNQTSMYLCASRTGGGQAIEKLFFGSGTQLSVL.

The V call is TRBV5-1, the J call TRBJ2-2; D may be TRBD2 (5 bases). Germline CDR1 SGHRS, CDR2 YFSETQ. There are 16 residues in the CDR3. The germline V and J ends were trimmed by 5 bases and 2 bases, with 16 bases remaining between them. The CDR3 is CASSVPGSGNTGELFF. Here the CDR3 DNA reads TGCGCCAGCAGTGTACCGGGATCTGGAAACACCGGGGAGCTGTTTTTT.

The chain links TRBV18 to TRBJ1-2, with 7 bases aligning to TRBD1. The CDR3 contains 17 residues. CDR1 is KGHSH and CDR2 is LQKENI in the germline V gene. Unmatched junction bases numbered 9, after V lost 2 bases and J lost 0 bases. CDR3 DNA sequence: TGTGCCAGCTCACCAAACAGGGGAAGCGGATCTAACTATGGCTACACCTTC. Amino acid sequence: CASSPNRGSGSNYGYTF.

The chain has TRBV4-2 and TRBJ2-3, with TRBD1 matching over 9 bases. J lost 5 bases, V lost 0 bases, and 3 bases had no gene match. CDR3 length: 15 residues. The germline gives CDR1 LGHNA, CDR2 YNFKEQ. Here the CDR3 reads CASSQETGGQDTQYF. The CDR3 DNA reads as TGTGCCAGCAGCCAAGAGACAGGGGGTCAAGATACGCAGTATTTT.

CDR3 amino acids: CSASSNIAFF. The CDR3 DNA reads TGCAGTGCTAGCAGTAATATAGCTTTCTTT. The V call is TRBV20-1, the J call TRBJ1-1, with D hard to call. The CDR3 is 10 residues long. The V gene's germline CDR1 is DFQATT and CDR2 SNEGSKA (reference sequence). Deletions cut 3 bases from V and 10 bases from J, with 9 bases between.

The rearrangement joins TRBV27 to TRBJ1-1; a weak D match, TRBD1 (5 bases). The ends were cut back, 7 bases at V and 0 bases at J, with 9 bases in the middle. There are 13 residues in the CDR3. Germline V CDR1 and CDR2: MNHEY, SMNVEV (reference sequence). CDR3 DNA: TGTGCCAGCAAAAGACAGTTGAACACTGAAGCTTTCTTT. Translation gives CASKRQLNTEAFF.

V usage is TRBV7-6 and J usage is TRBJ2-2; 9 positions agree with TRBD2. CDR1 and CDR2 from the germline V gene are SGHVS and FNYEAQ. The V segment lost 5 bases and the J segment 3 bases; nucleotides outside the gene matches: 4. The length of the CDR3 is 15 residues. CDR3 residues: CASSTLAGHTGELFF. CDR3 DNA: TGTGCCAGCAGCACTCTAGCGGGGCACACCGGGGAGCTGTTTTTT.

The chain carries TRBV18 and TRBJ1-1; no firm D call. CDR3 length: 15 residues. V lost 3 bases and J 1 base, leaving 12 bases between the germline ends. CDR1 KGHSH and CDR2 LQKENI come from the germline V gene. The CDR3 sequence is CASSPPFRQNTEAFF. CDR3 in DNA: TGTGCCAGCTCACCCCCCTTTCGACAGAACACTGAAGCTTTCTTT.

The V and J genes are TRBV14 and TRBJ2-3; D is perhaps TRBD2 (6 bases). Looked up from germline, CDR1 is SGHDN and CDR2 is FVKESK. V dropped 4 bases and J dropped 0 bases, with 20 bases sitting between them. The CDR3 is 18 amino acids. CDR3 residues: CASSRRTSPAGSTDTQYF. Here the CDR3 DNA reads TGTGCCAGCAGCCGAAGGACCTCGCCGGCGGGAAGCACAGATACGCAGTATTTT.

The CDR3 bases are TGTGCCATCAGTGAACGACAGGTGGGGAAGACTGAAGCTTTCTTT. Amino acids: CAISERQVGKTEAFF. The chain is built from TRBV10-3 and TRBJ1-1, with TRBD1 as a possible D gene (6 bases). V gave up 3 bases and J gave up 5 bases, with 16 bases separating them. Germline CDR1 and CDR2: ENHRY and SYGVKD. The CDR3 spans 15 residues.

CDR3 residues: CASSLGGRDEQFF. Here the CDR3 DNA reads TGTGCCAGCAGCTTGGGGGGTAGGGATGAGCAGTTCTTC. This chain joins TRBV11-2 and TRBJ2-1; tentative D call: TRBD2 (6 bases). V lost 3 bases, J lost 8 bases, and 11 bases lay in between. The CDR3 sequence is 13 residues long. CDR1 and CDR2 (germline): SGHAT, FQNNGV.

In nucleotides, the CDR3 is TGTGCCAGTAGGGGTAACGCGAACACCGGGGAGCTGTTTTTT. Translating gives CASRGNANTGELFF. The chain employs TRBV30 and TRBJ2-2; TRBD1 is a possible D gene (5 bases). The CDR3 is 14 residues long. Germline V gene lookup returns CDR1 GTSNPN and CDR2 SVGIG (reference sequence). V dropped 8 bases and J dropped 0 bases, with 13 bases sitting between them.

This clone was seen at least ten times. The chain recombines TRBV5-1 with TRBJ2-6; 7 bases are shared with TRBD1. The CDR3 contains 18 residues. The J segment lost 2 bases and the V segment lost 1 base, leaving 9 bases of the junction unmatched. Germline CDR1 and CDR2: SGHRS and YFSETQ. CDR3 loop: CASSLRDQGETGANVLTF. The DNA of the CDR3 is TGCGCCAGCAGCTTGCGGGATCAGGGGGAGACTGGGGCCAACGTCCTGACTTTC.